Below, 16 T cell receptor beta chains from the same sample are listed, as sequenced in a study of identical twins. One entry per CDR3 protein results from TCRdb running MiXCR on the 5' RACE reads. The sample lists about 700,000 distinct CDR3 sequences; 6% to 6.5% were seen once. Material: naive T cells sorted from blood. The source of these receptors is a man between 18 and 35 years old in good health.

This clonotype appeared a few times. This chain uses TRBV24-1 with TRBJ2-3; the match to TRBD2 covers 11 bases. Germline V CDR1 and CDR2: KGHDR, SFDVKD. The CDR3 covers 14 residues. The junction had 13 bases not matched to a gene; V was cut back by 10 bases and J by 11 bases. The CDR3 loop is CATQSSGLAGVQYF. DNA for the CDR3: TGTGCCACGCAGTCATCAGGACTAGCGGGCGTGCAGTATTTT.

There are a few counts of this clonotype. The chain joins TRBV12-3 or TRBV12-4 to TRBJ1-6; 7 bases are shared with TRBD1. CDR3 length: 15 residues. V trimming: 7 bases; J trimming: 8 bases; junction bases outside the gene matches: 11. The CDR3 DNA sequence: TGTGCCAGCACCAAAAACAGGGGTCAGGATTCACCCCTCCACTTT. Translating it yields CASTKNRGQDSPLHF.

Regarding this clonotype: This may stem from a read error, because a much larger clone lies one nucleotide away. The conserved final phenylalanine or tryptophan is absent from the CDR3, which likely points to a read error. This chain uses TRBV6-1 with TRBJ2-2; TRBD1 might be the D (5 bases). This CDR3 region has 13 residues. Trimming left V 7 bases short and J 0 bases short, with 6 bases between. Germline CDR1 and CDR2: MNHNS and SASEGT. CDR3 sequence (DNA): TGTGCCAGCAAACAGGCGAACACCGGGGAGCTGTTTTCT. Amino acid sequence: CASKQANTGELFS.

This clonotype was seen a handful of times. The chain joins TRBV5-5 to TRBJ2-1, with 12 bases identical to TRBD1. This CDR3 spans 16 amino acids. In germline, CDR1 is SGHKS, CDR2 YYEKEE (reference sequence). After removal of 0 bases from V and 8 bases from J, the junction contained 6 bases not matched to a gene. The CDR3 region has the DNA TGTGCCAGCAGCTTGGCCCCCGGGACAGGGGGCGATGAGCAGTTCTTC. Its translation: CASSLAPGTGGDEQFF.

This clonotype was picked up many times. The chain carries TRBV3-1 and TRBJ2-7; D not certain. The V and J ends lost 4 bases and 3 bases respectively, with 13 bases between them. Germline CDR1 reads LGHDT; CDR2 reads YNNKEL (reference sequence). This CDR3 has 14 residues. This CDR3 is CASSPGRILYEQYF. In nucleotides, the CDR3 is TGTGCCAGCAGCCCCGGACGTATCCTCTACGAGCAGTACTTC.

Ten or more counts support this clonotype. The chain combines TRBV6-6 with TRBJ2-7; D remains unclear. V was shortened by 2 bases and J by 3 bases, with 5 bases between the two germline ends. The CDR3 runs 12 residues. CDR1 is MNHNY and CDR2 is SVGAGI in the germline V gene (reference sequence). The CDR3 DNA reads TGTGCCAGCAGTTACCAAGACTACGAGCAGTACTTC. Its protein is CASSYQDYEQYF.

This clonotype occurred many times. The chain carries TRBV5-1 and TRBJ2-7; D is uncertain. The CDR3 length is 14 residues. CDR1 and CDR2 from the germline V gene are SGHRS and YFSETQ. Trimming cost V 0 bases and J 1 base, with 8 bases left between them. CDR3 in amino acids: CASSLAGQSYEQYV. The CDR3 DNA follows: TGCGCCAGCAGCTTGGCTGGCCAGTCCTACGAGCAGTACGTC.

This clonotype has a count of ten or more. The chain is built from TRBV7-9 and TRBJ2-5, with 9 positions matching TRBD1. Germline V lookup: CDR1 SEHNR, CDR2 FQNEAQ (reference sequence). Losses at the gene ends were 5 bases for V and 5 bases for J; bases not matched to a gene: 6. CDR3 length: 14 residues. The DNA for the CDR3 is TGTGCCAGCAGCAATACAGGGGGCGGTGAGACCCAGTACTTC. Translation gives CASSNTGGGETQYF.

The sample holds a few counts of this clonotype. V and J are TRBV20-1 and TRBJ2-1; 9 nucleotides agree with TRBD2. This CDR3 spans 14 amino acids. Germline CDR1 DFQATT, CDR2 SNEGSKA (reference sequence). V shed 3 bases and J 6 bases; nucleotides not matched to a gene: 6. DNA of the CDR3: TGCAGTGCTAGTGGACTAGCGCCCCTCAATGAGCAGTTCTTC. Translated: CSASGLAPLNEQFF.

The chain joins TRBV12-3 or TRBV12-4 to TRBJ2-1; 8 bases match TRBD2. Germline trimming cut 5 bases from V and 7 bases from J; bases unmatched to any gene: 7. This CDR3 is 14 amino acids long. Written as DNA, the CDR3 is TGTGCCAGCAGTACCCGCGCGGGAGGTAATGAGCAGTTCTTC. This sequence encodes CASSTRAGGNEQFF.

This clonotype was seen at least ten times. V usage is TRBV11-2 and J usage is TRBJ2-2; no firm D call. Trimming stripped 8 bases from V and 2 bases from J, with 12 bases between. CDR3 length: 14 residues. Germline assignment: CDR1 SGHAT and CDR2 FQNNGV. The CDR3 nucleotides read TGTGCCAGCCGAGATAGCCCTAACACCGGGGAGCTGTTTTTT. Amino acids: CASRDSPNTGELFF.

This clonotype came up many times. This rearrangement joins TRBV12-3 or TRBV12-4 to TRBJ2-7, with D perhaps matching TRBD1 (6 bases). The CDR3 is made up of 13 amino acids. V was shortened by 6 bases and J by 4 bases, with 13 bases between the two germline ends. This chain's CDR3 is CASRETGKYEQYF. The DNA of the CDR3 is TGTGCCAGCAGGGAAACAGGGAAGTACGAGCAGTACTTC.

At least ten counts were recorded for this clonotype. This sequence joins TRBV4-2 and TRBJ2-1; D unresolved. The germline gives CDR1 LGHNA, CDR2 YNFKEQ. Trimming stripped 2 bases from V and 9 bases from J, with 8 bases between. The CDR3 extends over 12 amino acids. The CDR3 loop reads CASSQRIGEQFF. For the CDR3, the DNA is TGTGCCAGCAGCCAACGAATCGGTGAGCAGTTCTTC.

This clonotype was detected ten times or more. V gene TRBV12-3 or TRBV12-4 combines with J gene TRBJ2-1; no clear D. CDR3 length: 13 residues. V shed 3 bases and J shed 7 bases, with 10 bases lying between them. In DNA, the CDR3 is TGTGCCAGCAGTTTGGGCGTAGGGAATGAGCAGTTCTTC. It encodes CASSLGVGNEQFF.

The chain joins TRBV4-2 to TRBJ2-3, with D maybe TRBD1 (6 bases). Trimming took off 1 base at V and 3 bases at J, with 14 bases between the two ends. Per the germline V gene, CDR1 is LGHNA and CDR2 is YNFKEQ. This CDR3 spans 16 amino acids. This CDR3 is CASSQGGRGLTDTQYF. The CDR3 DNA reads TGTGCCAGCAGCCAAGGGGGGCGCGGATTGACAGATACGCAGTATTTT.

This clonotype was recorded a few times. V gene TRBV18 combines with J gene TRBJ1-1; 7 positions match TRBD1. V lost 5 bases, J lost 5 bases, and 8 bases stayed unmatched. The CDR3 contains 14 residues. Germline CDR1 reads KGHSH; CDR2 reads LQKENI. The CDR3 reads CASSTPGQKTEAFF. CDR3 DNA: TGTGCCAGCTCAACTCCGGGACAGAAAACTGAAGCTTTCTTT.